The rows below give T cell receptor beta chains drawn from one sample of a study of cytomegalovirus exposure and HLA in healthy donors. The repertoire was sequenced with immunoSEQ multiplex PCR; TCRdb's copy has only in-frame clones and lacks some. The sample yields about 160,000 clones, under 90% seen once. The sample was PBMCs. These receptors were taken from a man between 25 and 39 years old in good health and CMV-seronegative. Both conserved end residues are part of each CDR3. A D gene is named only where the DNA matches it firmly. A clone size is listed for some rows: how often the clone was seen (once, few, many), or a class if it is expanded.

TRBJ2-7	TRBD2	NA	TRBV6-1	CASRPPWGGVYEQYF	TGTGCCAGCAGGCCACCCTGGGGGGGGGTCTACGAGCAGTACTTC
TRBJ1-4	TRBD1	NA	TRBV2	CASSPLTGGISANEKLFF	TGTGCCAGCAGCCCTCTGACAGGGGGCATTAGCGCTAATGAAAAACTGTTTTTT
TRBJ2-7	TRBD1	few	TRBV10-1	CARDRGREEYEQYF	TGCGCCAGGGACAGGGGCAGGGAGGAATACGAGCAGTACTTC
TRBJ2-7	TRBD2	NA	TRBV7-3	CASSSHSGGRVGEQYF	TGTGCCAGCAGCTCACATAGTGGAGGGAGGGTAGGCGAGCAGTACTTC
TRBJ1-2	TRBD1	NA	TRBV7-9	CASSEQGGDYPF	TGTGCCAGCAGCGAGCAGGGGGGAGACTACCCCTTC
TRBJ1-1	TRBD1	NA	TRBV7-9	CSSRPAFGGTGMITEAFF	TGTTCCAGCAGACCTGCCTTTGGAGGGACAGGGATGATCACTGAAGCTTTCTTT
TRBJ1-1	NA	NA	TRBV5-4	CASSPSRGKFDTEAFF	TGTGCCAGCAGCCCCAGCAGGGGTAAGTTTGACACTGAAGCTTTCTTT
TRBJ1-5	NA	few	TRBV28	CASSLQQFNQPQHF	TGTGCCAGCAGTTTACAACAGTTCAATCAGCCCCAGCATTTT
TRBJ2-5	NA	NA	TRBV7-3	CASSLWQGSETQYF	TGTGCCAGCAGCTTATGGCAGGGATCAGAGACCCAGTACTTC
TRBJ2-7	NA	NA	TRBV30	CAWTGMGEQYF	TGTGCCTGGACAGGGATGGGCGAGCAGTACTTC
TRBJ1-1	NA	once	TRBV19	CASSTRTLGEAFF	TGTGCCAGTAGTACGAGGACTTTAGGTGAAGCTTTCTTT
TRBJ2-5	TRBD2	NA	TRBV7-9	CASSLGEWGGQETQYF	TGTGCCAGCAGCTTAGGAGAGTGGGGGGGGCAAGAGACCCAGTACTTC
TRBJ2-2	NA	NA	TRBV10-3	CAISGDTNTGELFF	TGTGCCATCAGTGGGGACACGAACACCGGGGAGCTGTTTTTT
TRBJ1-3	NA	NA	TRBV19	CASSIQGAGNTIYF	TGTGCCAGTAGTATACAAGGGGCTGGAAACACCATATATTTT
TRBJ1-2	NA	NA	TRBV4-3	CASSQGQVPRYGYTF	TGCGCCAGCAGCCAAGGACAAGTCCCCCGCTATGGCTACACCTTC
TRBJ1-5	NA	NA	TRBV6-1	CASSETRERGPQHF	TGTGCCAGCAGTGAGACCAGGGAAAGGGGGCCCCAGCATTTT
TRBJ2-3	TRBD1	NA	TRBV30	CAWAPTGQRTDTQYF	TGTGCCTGGGCGCCTACGGGACAGCGCACAGATACGCAGTATTTT
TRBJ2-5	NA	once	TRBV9	CASSVSGQGETQYF	TGTGCCAGCAGCGTATCGGGTCAGGGAGAGACCCAGTACTTC
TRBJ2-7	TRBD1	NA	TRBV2	CASGRDRGHEQYF	TGTGCCAGTGGAAGGGACAGGGGCCACGAGCAGTACTTC
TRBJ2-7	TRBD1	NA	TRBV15	CATSRDTGDGIYEQYF	TGTGCCACCAGCAGGGATACAGGGGATGGGATCTACGAGCAGTACTTC
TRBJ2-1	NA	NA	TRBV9	CASSVWTAGSNEQFF	TGTGCCAGCAGCGTATGGACAGCGGGAAGCAATGAGCAGTTCTTC
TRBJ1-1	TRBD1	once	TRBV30	CAWRPGQKNTEAFF	TGTGCCTGGAGACCGGGACAGAAGAACACTGAAGCTTTCTTT
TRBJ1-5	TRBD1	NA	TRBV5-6	CASSAGGPVGNQPQHF	TGTGCCAGCAGCGCAGGGGGCCCCGTAGGCAATCAGCCCCAGCATTTT
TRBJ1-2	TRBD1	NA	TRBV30	CAWQPGGAAYGYTF	TGTGCCTGGCAACCAGGGGGCGCGGCCTATGGCTACACCTTC
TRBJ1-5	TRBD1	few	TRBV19	CASSIDSGTGGYQPQHF	TGTGCCAGTAGTATAGATTCCGGGACAGGGGGATATCAGCCCCAGCATTTT
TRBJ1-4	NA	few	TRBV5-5	CASSLTRTAPGEKLFF	TGTGCCAGCAGCTTAACTCGGACAGCCCCGGGGGAAAAACTGTTTTTT
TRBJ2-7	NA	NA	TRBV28	CASSTPERDRRSYEQYF	TGTGCCAGCAGCACCCCGGAGCGGGACAGGCGCTCCTACGAGCAGTACTTC
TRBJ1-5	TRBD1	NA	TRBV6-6	CASSYRQGDQPQHF	TGTGCCAGCAGTTACCGACAGGGGGACCAGCCCCAGCATTTT
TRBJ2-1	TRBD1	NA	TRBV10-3	CAIRDSDRGENEQFF	TGTGCCATCAGGGACTCAGACAGGGGGGAGAATGAGCAGTTCTTC
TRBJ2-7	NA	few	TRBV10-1	CASSESSPYEQYF	TGCGCCAGCAGTGAGTCGAGCCCTTACGAGCAGTACTTC
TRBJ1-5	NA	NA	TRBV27	CASSLKGDGNQPQHF	TGTGCCAGCAGCCTGAAGGGGGACGGCAATCAGCCCCAGCATTTT
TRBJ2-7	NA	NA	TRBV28	CASSLGAVRNEQYF	TGTGCCAGCAGTTTAGGAGCTGTAAGGAACGAGCAGTACTTC
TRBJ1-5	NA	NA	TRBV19	CASSIDREAAPQHF	TGTGCCAGTAGTATAGATCGAGAGGCGGCTCCCCAGCATTTT
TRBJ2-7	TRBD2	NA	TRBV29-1	CSVDSGGPDLTVEYF	TGCAGCGTTGACTCGGGGGGGCCAGACCTCACCGTGGAGTACTTC
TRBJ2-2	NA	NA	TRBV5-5	CASSPSGRINTGELFF	TGTGCCAGCAGCCCGTCAGGGAGGATTAACACCGGGGAGCTGTTTTTT
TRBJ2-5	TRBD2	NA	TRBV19	CASSIGTSSGRYQETQYF	TGTGCCAGTAGTATTGGGACTTCTAGCGGGAGGTACCAAGAGACCCAGTACTTC
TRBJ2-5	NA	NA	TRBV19	CASSIGWSGGETQYF	TGTGCCAGTAGTATAGGCTGGTCCGGCGGGGAGACCCAGTACTTC
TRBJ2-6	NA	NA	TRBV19	CASSTGAGANVLTF	TGTGCCAGTAGTACAGGGGCTGGGGCCAACGTCCTGACTTTC
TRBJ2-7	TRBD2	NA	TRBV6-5	CASGREGFTYEQYF	TGTGCCAGCGGACGGGAGGGGTTCACCTACGAGCAGTACTTC
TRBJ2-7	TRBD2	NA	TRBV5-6	CASSLWGGPYEQYF	TGTGCCAGCAGCTTATGGGGGGGACCCTACGAGCAGTACTTC
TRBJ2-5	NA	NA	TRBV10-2	CASSESQGKETQYF	TGCGCCAGCAGTGAGTCCCAGGGGAAAGAGACCCAGTACTTC
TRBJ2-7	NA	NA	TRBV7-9	CASSLSEGSYEQYF	TGTGCCAGCAGCTTGTCGGAGGGCTCCTACGAGCAGTACTTC
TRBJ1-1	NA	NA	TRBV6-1	CASSPQSSNTEAFF	TGTGCCAGCAGTCCTCAGTCTTCCAACACTGAAGCTTTCTTT
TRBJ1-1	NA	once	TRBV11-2	CASSLTRSWTEAFF	TGTGCCAGCAGCTTAACCCGCAGTTGGACTGAAGCTTTCTTT
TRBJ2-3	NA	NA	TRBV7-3	CASSLTGLGTDTQYF	TGTGCCAGCAGCTTGACGGGACTGGGCACAGATACGCAGTATTTT
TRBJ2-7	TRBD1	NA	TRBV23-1	CASSPGQERYEQYF	TGCGCCAGCAGTCCGGGACAGGAGCGGTACGAGCAGTACTTC
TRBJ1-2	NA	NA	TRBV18	CASSPPGTSYGYTF	TGTGCCAGCTCACCCCCCGGGACAAGCTATGGCTACACCTTC
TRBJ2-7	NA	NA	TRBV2	CASSGRETYEQYF	TGTGCCAGCAGTGGGAGAGAGACCTACGAGCAGTACTTC
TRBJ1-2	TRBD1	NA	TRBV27	CASTADRDYGYTF	TGTGCCAGCACCGCCGACAGGGACTATGGCTACACCTTC
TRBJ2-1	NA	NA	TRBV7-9	CASRGGVYNEQFF	TGTGCCAGCAGAGGGGGGGTATACAATGAGCAGTTCTTC
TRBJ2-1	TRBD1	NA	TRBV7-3	CASSLRRQGSYNEQFF	TGTGCCAGCAGCTTACGTCGACAGGGTTCCTACAATGAGCAGTTCTTC
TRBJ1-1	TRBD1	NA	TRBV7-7	CASSLARDSEAFF	TGTGCCAGCAGCTTAGCGAGGGACAGTGAAGCTTTCTTT
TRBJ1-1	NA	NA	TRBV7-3	CASSLTRNTEAFF	TGTGCCAGCAGCTTAACGCGGAACACTGAAGCTTTCTTT
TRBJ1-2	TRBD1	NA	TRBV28	CASSLIPGTGVDGYTF	TGTGCCAGCAGTTTAATCCCCGGGACAGGGGTCGATGGCTACACCTTC
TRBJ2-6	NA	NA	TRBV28	CASTTDDAGANVLTF	TGTGCCAGCACGACAGACGACGCGGGGGCCAACGTCCTGACTTTC
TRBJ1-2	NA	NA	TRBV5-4	CASSDGGYGYTF	TGTGCCAGCAGCGACGGGGGCTATGGCTACACCTTC
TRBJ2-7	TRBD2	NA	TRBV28	CASSPRLAGEDEQYF	TGTGCCAGCAGTCCTCGTTTAGCGGGAGAGGATGAGCAGTACTTC
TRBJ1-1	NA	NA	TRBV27	CASSLKTPGKTEAFF	TGTGCCAGCAGTCTTAAAACCCCAGGGAAGACTGAAGCTTTCTTT
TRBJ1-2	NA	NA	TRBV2	CASSAGLSYGYTF	TGTGCCAGCAGCGCCGGGTTGTCCTATGGCTACACCTTC